This T cell receptor beta chain emerged from a study of T cell repertoires in cytomegalovirus infection (dated by TCRdb to between 2017 and 2020). Looking at the study overall: Recently identified HLA-C-restricted CMV epitopes, whose presentation resists viral immunomodulation, were targeted by peptide stimulations together with well-studied HLA-B-restricted epitopes. Donor HLA type was relevant to the analysis, because carriage of CMV infection together with the matching HLA type was indicated by public TCR beta signatures. Results and caveats for the whole study, not just this receptor: In the ex vivo response, HLA-C-restricted CMV-specific TCR beta clonotypes were dominant, and in two of eight donors the single most frequent clonotype came from this HLA-C-restricted group. Carriers of CMV infection plus the relevant HLA type were discriminated by the cumulative frequency of public TCR beta family members in the study cohort and in an independent approximately 340-donor cohort.

The treatment or condition label of this sample denotes: in vitro stimulation with specific CMV peptide epitopes to enrich CMV-specific T cells. Sequencer: Illumina HiSeq 1500. The public reads were run again by TCRdb, first through fastp at Q25 and then through MiXCR, and only productive beta chains were kept. Each record represents a unique CDR3 protein, reported with the most common genes and DNA among its rows. The sample records tens of thousands of distinct CDR3 sequences, roughly 54% of which are singletons. 75% to 95% of the sample is held by the ten biggest clonotypes. The CDR1 and CDR2 encoded by the germline V gene are MDHEN and SYDVKM. For this chain, trimming is 4 bases at the V end and 1 base at the J end, and the number of junction bases without a gene match is 9. From the cysteine through the phenylalanine, the CDR3 covers 16 amino acids. Only CDR3 DNA remains: 48 bases, in frame from the first base.

This clonotype was seen ten or more times. What this receptor recognizes is not known. No clone much larger than this one lies a single base away; base qualities are absent. The sequence was collected from a human donor in good health (CMV status not recorded). Some clones in this sample may be carry-over from other donors' samples. The material was CD8+ T cells from cultured PBMCs, obtained from culture after CMV antigen stimulation. The chain is assembled from TRBV28 and TRBJ1-1; 7 nucleotides in the junction match TRBD1. The nucleotides read TGTGCCAGCAGTTCCTCGGGTGGGACAGCGAACACTGAAGCTTTCTTT. Translated, this is CASSSSGGTANTEAFF.